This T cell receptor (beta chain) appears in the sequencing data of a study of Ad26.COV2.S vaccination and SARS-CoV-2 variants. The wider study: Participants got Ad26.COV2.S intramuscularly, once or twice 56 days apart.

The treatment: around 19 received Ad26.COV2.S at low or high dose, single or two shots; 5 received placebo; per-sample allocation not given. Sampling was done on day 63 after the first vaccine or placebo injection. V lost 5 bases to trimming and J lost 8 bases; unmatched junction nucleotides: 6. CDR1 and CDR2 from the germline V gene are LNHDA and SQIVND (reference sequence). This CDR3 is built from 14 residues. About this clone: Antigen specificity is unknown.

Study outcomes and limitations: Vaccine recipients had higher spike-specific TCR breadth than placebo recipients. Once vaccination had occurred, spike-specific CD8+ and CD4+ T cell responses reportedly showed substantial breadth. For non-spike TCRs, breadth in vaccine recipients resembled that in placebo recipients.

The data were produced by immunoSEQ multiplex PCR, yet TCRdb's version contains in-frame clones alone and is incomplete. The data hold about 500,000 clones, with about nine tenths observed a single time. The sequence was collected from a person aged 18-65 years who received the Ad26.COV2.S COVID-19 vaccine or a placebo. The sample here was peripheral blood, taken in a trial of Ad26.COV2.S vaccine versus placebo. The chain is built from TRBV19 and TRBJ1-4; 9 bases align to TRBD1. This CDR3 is CASSVTGGIEKLFF. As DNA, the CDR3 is TGTGCCAGTAGTGTGACAGGGGGAATCGAAAAACTGTTTTTT. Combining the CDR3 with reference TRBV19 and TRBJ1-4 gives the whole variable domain DGGITQSPKYLFRKEGQNVTLSCEQNLNHDAMYWYRQDPGQGLRLIYYSQIVNDFQKGDIAEGYSVSREKKESFPLTVTSAQKNPTAFYLCASSVTGGIEKLFFGSGTQLSVL.